This paragraph covers one TCR beta chain sequence. The source of the sample is a study of blood T cell repertoires in COVID-19. Whole-study context: PBMCs, B-cell-depleted T cells, or T cells provided the cDNA or gDNA that made up the material.

This CDR3 spans 14 amino acids. The V and J ends lost 1 base and 5 bases respectively, with 11 bases between them. Germline CDR1 MNHNS, CDR2 SASEGT. Generated by immunoSEQ multiplex PCR, the TCRdb table keeps only in-frame clones and is missing some. The sample holds roughly 500,000 clones, approximately 85% seen once. This chain joins TRBV6-1 and TRBJ2-5, with unresolved D. The specimen sequenced was peripheral blood. The sequence was obtained from a human donor in a cohort sampled during active COVID-19. The DNA of the CDR3 is TGTGCCAGCAGTGAAGTTCGGTTCCGGGAGACCCAGTACTTC. Its protein product is CASSEVRFRETQYF.